This T cell receptor (beta chain) was obtained from a study of shared clonotypes between healthy human individuals. The CDR3 spans 15 residues. Germline V gene lookup returns CDR1 SEHNR and CDR2 FQNEAQ (reference sequence). Trimming cost V 4 bases and J 4 bases; bases outside gene matches: 6. CD45RO negativity and positive selection for CCR7 defined naive CD8 cells, a population that excluded terminally differentiated effector memory CD45RA+ cells. Measured with immunoSEQ multiplex PCR; TCRdb has only the in-frame clones, and not every one. In the table there are about 2 million clones, 85% to 95% of which are singletons.

This clonotype was obtained from a man aged 18-30 years in good health. The sequenced sample was naive CD8+ T cells sorted from blood. The rearrangement joins TRBV7-9 to TRBJ2-5; 10 positions agree with TRBD1. CDR3 sequence (DNA): TGTGCCAGCAGCTACGGACAGGGGGGAGGAGAGACCCAGTACTTC. Its protein is CASSYGQGGGETQYF.